The rows below give T cell receptor beta chains drawn from one sample of a study of CD8+CD57+ T cells in acquired aplastic anemia. TCRdb re-called the reads through MiXCR, storing one row per CDR3 protein. The top ten clones hold approximately 42% of a sample with approximately 250,000 distinct CDR3 sequences, roughly 82% of them seen once. Sample: sorted CD4+, CD8+, or CD8+CD57+ T cells (not recorded which) from PBMCs. Receptor source: a human donor with aplastic anemia. Each CDR3 is given with its conserved first and last residue. Fields, in order: D gene, J gene, clone size, V gene, CDR3 DNA, CDR3 protein. D genes are given only for firm matches. Expanded clones get a size class; other rows say once, few or many, or leave the size out.

D: -; J: TRBJ2-3; size: once; V: TRBV7-8; DNA: TGTGCCAGCAGCTTAGCGGGAGGTCGCGGTACGCAGTATACGCAGTATTTT; CDR3: CASSLAGGRGTQYTQYF
D: -; J: TRBJ2-7; size: -; V: TRBV13; DNA: TGTGCCACCAGCCCTCGGGGGCTAGCCTACGAGCAGTACTTC; CDR3: CATSPRGLAYEQYF
D: -; J: TRBJ1-5; size: -; V: TRBV5-6; DNA: TGTGCCAGCAGCGTTGGGGAGGGCAATCAGCCCCAGCATTTT; CDR3: CASSVGEGNQPQHF
D: -; J: TRBJ1-1; size: few; V: TRBV19; DNA: TGTGCCAGTAGTATAGCTAGCGCAGGCTACACTGAGGAGTTCTTC; CDR3: CASSIASAGYTEEFF
D: -; J: TRBJ1-6; size: -; V: TRBV5-4; DNA: TGTGCCAGCAGCTTCGGCGGGGCCGGCTATAATTCACCCCTCCACTTT; CDR3: CASSFGGAGYNSPLHF
D: -; J: TRBJ2-7; size: once; V: TRBV7-2; DNA: TGTGCCAGCAGCTACGGACAGCCGTCCTACGAGCAGTACTTC; CDR3: CASSYGQPSYEQYF
D: -; J: TRBJ1-1; size: -; V: TRBV2; DNA: TGTGCCAGCAGCTTAGAGCTCACAGGGAACACGGAATCTTTCTTC; CDR3: CASSLELTGNTESFF
D: -; J: TRBJ2-1; size: few; V: TRBV24-1; DNA: TGTGCCACCAGTGACCCTCACAATGAGCAGTTCTTC; CDR3: CATSDPHNEQFF
D: -; J: TRBJ1-1; size: -; V: TRBV2; DNA: TGTGCCAGCAGCAATGGGGGGACTTGGGAGGACACTGAAGCTTTCTTT; CDR3: CASSNGGTWEDTEAFF
D: -; J: TRBJ2-5; size: many; V: TRBV7-9; DNA: TGTGCCAGCAGCTTAGCGGCGTACCAAGAGACCCAGTACTTC; CDR3: CASSLAAYQETQYF
D: -; J: TRBJ1-1; size: -; V: TRBV5-1; DNA: TGCGCCAGCAGCAACACTAGCGGGGGAGGCACTGAAGCTTTCTTT; CDR3: CASSNTSGGGTEAFF
D: TRBD1; J: TRBJ2-7; size: -; V: TRBV6-2/TRBV6-3; DNA: TGTGCCAGCAGAGGTTACCGATTGACAGGGTATTATTCCTACGAGCAGTACTTC; CDR3: CASRGYRLTGYYSYEQYF
D: -; J: TRBJ2-5; size: -; V: TRBV7-8; DNA: TGTGCCAGCAGCTTTGGTTCAGACGAAAAGACCCTTTCCTTC; CDR3: CASSFGSDEKTLSF
D: -; J: TRBJ2-7; size: -; V: TRBV10-1; DNA: TGCGCCACCTCAGCGGCTCCCTACGAGCAGTACTTC; CDR3: CATSAAPYEQYF
D: TRBD2; J: TRBJ2-1; size: few; V: TRBV15; DNA: TGTGCCACCAGCGAAGGGACTAGCGGGAGTAGGGATGAGCAGTTCTTC; CDR3: CATSEGTSGSRDEQFF
D: -; J: TRBJ2-3; size: once; V: TRBV7-9; DNA: TGTGCCAGCAGCTTTCAAAGAAGCGATCGGACAGATGAGCAGTATTTT; CDR3: CASSFQRSDRTDEQYF
D: TRBD2; J: TRBJ2-5; size: -; V: TRBV9; DNA: TGTGCCAGCAGCGTAGGGCCCCGGGAGGGAGAGACCCAGTACTTC; CDR3: CASSVGPREGETQYF
D: -; J: TRBJ1-1; size: -; V: TRBV7-9; DNA: TGTGCCAGCGGCTTAGCGCTGAAAGGGAACACTGAAGCTTTCTTT; CDR3: CASGLALKGNTEAFF
D: TRBD1; J: TRBJ2-3; size: -; V: TRBV5-1; DNA: TGTGCCAGCAGCTTGGCGCGGGGACAGGGGCAGTATTTT; CDR3: CASSLARGQGQYF
D: -; J: TRBJ2-5; size: -; V: TRBV2; DNA: TGTGCCAGCAGTTCCACGGGGACTTGGGGAGAGCAGTACTACTTC; CDR3: CASSSTGTWGEQYYF
D: TRBD2; J: TRBJ2-6; size: -; V: TRBV7-2; DNA: TGTGCCAGCAGCTTTACTAGCGCATACGGGACCAATTCGGTGACTTTC; CDR3: CASSFTSAYGTNSVTF
D: -; J: TRBJ2-1; size: -; V: TRBV7-2; DNA: TGTGCCAGCAGCGCGCTACAGGTTCATAAGGAATCTTTC; CDR3: CASSALQVHKESF
D: TRBD1; J: TRBJ1-5; size: -; V: TRBV6-4; DNA: TGTGCCAGCAGGGGACAGGGACGCAATCAGCCCCAGCATTTT; CDR3: CASRGQGRNQPQHF
D: -; J: TRBJ1-2; size: -; V: TRBV7-9; DNA: -; CDR3: CASSPSPGLYTFGTF
D: -; J: TRBJ2-1; size: -; V: TRBV10-1; DNA: TGTGCCAGTAGTATTGCGGGGGCGGATGAGCAGTTCTTC; CDR3: CASSIAGADEQFF
D: -; J: TRBJ2-3; size: -; V: TRBV11-1; DNA: TGTGCCAGCAGCTTGGACAGCCCAGATACGCAGTATTTT; CDR3: CASSLDSPDTQYF
D: -; J: TRBJ1-1; size: -; V: TRBV9; DNA: TGTGCCAGCGGAGGGGGGGGGCACAATGGAGACAACACTGAAGCTTTCTTT; CDR3: CASGGGGHNGDNTEAFF
D: -; J: TRBJ2-1; size: many; V: TRBV12-5; DNA: TGTGCTAGTGGAGGGGCTGGCTACAATGAGCAGTTCTTC; CDR3: CASGGAGYNEQFF
D: TRBD2; J: TRBJ2-1; size: -; V: TRBV19; DNA: TGTGCCAGTAGCCTGACTAGCGCGGCCGGCAATGAGCAGTTCTTC; CDR3: CASSLTSAAGNEQFF
D: -; J: TRBJ2-3; size: -; V: TRBV7-8; DNA: TGTGCCAGCAGCTTAGGGGGAGGTTCCGATAAGGAGTATTTT; CDR3: CASSLGGGSDKEYF
D: TRBD1; J: TRBJ1-2; size: few; V: TRBV19; DNA: TGTGCCAGTAGTCCCCAGGACAGGGTCTATGGCTACACCTTC; CDR3: CASSPQDRVYGYTF
D: -; J: TRBJ2-1; size: -; V: TRBV7-6; DNA: TGTGCCAGCAGCTCCGGTCGAGGACAGTATATCAATCAGCAGTTCTTC; CDR3: CASSSGRGQYINQQFF
D: -; J: TRBJ1-5; size: -; V: TRBV12-3/TRBV12-4; DNA: TGTGCCAGCAGTCCCACGATAGTTGAAAGCAATCAGCCCCAGCATTTT; CDR3: CASSPTIVESNQPQHF
D: -; J: TRBJ2-5; size: many; V: TRBV19; DNA: TGTGCCAGTAGTATAGCCCGGCAGGTAGGGGAGACCCAGTACTTC; CDR3: CASSIARQVGETQYF
D: -; J: TRBJ1-1; size: -; V: TRBV15; DNA: TGTGCCAGCAGCTTAGATCTGACAGCTAACGCTGCACCTTTCTTT; CDR3: CASSLDLTANAAPFF
D: -; J: TRBJ2-3; size: -; V: TRBV7-9; DNA: TGTGCCAGCAGCTTTCAGGGAGGTGGGGGGACGCAGGAGTTT; CDR3: CASSFQGGGGTQEF
D: -; J: TRBJ2-1; size: -; V: TRBV7-3; DNA: TGTGCCAGCTCAAGACAAGCAAACGCCGTGAGACATGAGCAGTTCTTC; CDR3: CASSRQANAVRHEQFF
D: -; J: TRBJ1-1; size: -; V: TRBV9; DNA: TGTGCCAGCAGCGTAGGGCCAGCTACGCAGTCTTTTGCTTTCTTT; CDR3: CASSVGPATQSFAFF
D: -; J: TRBJ1-4; size: -; V: TRBV5-6; DNA: TGTGCCAGCAGTTCACAGGCAACTAATGAAAAACTGTTTTTC; CDR3: CASSSQATNEKLFF
D: -; J: TRBJ1-2; size: -; V: TRBV7-3; DNA: TGTGCCAGCACCCTAGCGGGGGTCCCCGCTTATGGCTACACCTTC; CDR3: CASTLAGVPAYGYTF
D: -; J: TRBJ2-7; size: -; V: TRBV5-1; DNA: TGCGCCAGCAGCTTGGAAGTGGGTAACTACGAGCAGTACTTC; CDR3: CASSLEVGNYEQYF
D: TRBD2; J: TRBJ2-5; size: -; V: TRBV9; DNA: TGTGCCAGCAGCGTAGGAGGTCTAGCGGGGGGGTTAGAGACCCAGTACTTC; CDR3: CASSVGGLAGGLETQYF
D: -; J: TRBJ2-7; size: -; V: TRBV9; DNA: TGTGCCAGCAGCGGAGCGGCAAACACGCAGTACTTC; CDR3: CASSGAANTQYF
D: TRBD1; J: TRBJ1-5; size: -; V: TRBV7-8; DNA: TGTGCCAGCAGCCCGATGCCCGGGACAGGGGGCCCTCAGTTT; CDR3: CASSPMPGTGGPQF